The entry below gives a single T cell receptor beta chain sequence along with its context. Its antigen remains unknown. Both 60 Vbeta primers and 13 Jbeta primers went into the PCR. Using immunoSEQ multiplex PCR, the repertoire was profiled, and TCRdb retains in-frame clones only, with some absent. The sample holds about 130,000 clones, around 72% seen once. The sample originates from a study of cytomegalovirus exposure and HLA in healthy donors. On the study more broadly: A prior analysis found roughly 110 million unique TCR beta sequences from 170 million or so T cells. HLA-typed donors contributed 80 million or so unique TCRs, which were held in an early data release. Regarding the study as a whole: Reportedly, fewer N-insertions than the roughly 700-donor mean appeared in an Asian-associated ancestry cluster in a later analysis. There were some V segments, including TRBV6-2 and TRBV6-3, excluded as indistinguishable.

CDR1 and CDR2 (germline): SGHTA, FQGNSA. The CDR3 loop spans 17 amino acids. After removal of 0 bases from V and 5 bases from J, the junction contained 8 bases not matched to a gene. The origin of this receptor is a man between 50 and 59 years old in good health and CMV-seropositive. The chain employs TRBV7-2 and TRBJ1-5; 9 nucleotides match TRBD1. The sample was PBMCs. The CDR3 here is CASSLARPGQGYQPQHF. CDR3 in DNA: TGTGCCAGCAGCTTAGCGCGTCCGGGACAGGGTTATCAGCCCCAGCATTTT. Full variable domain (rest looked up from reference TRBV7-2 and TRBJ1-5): GAGVSQSPSNKVTEKGKDVELRCDPISGHTALYWYRQSLGQGLEFLIYFQGNSAPDKSGLPSDRFSAERTGGSVSTLTIQRTQQEDSAVYLCASSLARPGQGYQPQHFGDGTRLSIL.